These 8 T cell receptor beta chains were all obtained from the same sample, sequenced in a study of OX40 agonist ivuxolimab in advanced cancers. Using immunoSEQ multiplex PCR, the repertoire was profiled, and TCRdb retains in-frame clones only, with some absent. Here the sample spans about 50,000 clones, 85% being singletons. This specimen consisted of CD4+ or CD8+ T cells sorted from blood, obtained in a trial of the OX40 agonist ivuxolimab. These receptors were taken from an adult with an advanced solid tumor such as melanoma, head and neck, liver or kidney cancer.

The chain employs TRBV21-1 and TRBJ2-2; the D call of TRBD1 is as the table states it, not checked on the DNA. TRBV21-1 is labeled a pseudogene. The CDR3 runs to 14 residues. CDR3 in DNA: TGTGCCAGCAGGCGGACAGGGGACACCGGGGAGCTGTTTTTT. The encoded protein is CASRRTGDTGELFF.

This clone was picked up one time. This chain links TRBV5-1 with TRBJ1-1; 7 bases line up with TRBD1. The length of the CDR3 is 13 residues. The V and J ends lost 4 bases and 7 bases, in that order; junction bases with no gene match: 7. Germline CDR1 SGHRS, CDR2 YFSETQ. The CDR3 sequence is CASSRSDRDEAFF. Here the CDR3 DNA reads TGCGCCAGCAGCCGTAGCGACAGGGATGAAGCTTTCTTT. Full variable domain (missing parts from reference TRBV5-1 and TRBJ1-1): KAGVTQTPRYLIKTRGQQVTLSCSPISGHRSVSWYQQTPGQGLQFLFEYFSETQRNKGNFPGRFSGRQFSNSRSEMNVSTLELGDSALYLCASSRSDRDEAFFGQGTRLTVV.

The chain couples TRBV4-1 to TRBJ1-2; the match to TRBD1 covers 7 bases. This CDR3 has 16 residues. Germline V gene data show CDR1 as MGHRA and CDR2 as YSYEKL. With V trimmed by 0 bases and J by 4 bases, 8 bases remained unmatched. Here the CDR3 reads CASSQEVQGGIYGYTF. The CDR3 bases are TGCGCCAGCAGCCAAGAAGTGCAGGGGGGGATCTATGGCTACACCTTC.

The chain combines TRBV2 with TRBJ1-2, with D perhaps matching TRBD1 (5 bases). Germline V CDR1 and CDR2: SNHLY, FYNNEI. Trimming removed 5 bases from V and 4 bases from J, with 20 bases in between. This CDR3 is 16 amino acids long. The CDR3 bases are TGTGCCAGCAGTCCAACAGTCCTGGCAGGGAGCTATGGCTACACCTTC. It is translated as CASSPTVLAGSYGYTF.

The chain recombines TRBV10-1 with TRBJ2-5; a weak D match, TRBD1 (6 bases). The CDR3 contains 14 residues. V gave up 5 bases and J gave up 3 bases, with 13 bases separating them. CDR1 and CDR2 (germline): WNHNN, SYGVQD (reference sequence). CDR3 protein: CASSKQGKEETQYF. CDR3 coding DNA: TGCGCCAGCAGTAAACAGGGAAAGGAAGAGACCCAGTACTTC.

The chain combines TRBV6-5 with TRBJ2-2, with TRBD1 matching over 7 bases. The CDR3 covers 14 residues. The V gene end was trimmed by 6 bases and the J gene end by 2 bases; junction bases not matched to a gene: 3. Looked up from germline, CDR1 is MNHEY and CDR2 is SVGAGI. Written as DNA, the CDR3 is TGTGCCAGCAGGGGGGACAGCAACACCGGGGAGCTGTTTTTT. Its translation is CASRGDSNTGELFF.

CDR3 in DNA: TGTGCTAGTGGTTTGAAAACCGTGGATGGGAGAAACTATGGCTACACCTTC. Residues: CASGLKTVDGRNYGYTF. The chain joins TRBV12-5 to TRBJ1-2; D unclear. Trimming took 2 bases from V and 2 from J, leaving 18 bases between them. The CDR3 totals 17 residues. From germline, CDR1 is LGHNT and CDR2 FRNRAP.

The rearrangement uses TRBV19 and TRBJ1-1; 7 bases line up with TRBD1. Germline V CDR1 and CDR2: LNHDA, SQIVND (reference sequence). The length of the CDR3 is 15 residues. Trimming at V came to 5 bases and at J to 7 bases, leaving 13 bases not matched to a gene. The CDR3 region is CASSPTAPQGFEAFF. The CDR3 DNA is TGTGCCAGTAGTCCCACCGCCCCACAGGGGTTTGAAGCTTTCTTT.